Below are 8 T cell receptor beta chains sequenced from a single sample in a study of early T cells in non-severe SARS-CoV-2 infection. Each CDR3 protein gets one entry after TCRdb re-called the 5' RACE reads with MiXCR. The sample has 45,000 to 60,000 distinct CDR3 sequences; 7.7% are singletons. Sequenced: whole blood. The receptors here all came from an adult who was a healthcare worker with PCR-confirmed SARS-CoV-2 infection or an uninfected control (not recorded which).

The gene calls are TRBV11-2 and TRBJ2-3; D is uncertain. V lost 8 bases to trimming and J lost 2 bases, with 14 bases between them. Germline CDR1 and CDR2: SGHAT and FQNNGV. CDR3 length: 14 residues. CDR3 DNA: TGTGCCAGCGTACCTCCCGGAGCCACAGATACGCAGTATTTT. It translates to CASVPPGATDTQYF.

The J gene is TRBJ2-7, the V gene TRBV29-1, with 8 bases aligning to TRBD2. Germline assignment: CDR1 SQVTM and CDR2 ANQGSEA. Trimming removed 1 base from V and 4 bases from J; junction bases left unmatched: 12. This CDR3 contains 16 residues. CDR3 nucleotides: TGCAGCGTTGAAGTCCCGAGGAGCGGGGGTTTTTACGAGCAGTACTTC. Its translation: CSVEVPRSGGFYEQYF.

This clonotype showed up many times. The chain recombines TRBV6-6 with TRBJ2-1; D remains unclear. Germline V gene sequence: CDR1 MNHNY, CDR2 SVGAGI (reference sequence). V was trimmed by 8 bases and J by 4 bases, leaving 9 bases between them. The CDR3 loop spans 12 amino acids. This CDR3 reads CASSNSYNEQFF. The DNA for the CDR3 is TGTGCCAGCTCCAACTCATACAATGAGCAGTTCTTC.

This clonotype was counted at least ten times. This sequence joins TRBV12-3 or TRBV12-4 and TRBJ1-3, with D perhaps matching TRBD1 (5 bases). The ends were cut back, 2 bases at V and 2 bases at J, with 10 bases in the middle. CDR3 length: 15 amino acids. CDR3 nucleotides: TGTGCCAGCAGTTTAATGGGAGGGGCTGGAAACACCATATATTTT. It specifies CASSLMGGAGNTIYF.

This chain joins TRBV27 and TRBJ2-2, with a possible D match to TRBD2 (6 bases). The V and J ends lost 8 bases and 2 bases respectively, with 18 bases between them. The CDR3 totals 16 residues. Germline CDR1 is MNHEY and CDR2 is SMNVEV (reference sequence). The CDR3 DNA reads TGTGCCAGCCATGAAAGGGGCGGGGATAACACCGGGGAGCTGTTTTTT. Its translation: CASHERGGDNTGELFF.

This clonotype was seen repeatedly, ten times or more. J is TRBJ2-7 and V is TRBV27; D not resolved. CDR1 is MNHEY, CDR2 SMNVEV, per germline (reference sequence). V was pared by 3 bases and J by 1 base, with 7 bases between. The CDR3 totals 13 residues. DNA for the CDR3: TGTGCCAGCAGTTTCACACCGTCCTACGAGCAGTACTTC. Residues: CASSFTPSYEQYF.

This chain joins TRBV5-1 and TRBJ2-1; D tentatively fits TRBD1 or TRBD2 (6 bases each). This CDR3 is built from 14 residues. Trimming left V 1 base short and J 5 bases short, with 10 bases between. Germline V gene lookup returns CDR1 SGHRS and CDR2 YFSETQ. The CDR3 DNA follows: TGCGCCAGCAGCTTGACGAGGGGGGACAATGAGCAGTTCTTC. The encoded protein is CASSLTRGDNEQFF.

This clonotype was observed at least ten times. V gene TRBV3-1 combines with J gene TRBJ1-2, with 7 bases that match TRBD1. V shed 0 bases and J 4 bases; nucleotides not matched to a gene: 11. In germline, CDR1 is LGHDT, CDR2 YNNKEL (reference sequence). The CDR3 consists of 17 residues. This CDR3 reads CASSQDEGAGTSYGYTF. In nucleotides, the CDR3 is TGTGCCAGCAGCCAAGATGAGGGGGCGGGCACCTCCTATGGCTACACCTTC.